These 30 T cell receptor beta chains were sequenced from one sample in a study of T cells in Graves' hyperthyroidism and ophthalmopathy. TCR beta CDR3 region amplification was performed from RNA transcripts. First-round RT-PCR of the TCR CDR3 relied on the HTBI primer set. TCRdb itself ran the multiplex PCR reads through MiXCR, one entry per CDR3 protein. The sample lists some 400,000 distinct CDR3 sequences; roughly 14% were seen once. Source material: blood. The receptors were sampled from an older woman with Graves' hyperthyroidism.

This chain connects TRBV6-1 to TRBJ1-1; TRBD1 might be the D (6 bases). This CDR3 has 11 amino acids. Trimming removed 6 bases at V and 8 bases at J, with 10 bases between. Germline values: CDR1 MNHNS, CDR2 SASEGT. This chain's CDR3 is CASRRQGEAFF. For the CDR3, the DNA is TGTGCCAGCAGACGGCAGGGGGAAGCTTTCTTT.

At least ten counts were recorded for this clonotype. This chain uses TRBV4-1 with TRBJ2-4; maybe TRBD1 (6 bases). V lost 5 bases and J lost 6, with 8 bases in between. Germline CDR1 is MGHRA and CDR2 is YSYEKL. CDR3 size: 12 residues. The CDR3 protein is CASSKTGNIQYF. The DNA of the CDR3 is TGCGCCAGCAGCAAGACAGGAAACATTCAGTACTTC.

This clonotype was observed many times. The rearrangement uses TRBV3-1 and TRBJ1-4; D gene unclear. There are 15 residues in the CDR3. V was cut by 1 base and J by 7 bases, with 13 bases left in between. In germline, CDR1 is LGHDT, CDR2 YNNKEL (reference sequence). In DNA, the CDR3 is TGTGCCAGCAGCCAAGTGGACGATTGGGGTGAAAAACTGTTTTTT. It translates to CASSQVDDWGEKLFF. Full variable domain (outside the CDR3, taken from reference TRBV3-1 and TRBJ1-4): DTAVSQTPKYLVTQMGNDKSIKCEQNLGHDTMYWYKQDSKKFLKIMFSYNNKELIINETVPNRFSPKSPDKAHLNLHINSLELGDSAVYFCASSQVDDWGEKLFFGSGTQLSVL.

The CDR3 is CASSLARGSNGELFF. The CDR3 DNA is TGTGCCAGCAGCTTAGCGCGAGGGAGCAACGGGGAGCTGTTTTTT. The V and J genes are TRBV7-9 and TRBJ2-2, with D possibly TRBD2 on 5 matching bases. CDR3 length equals 15 residues. Trimming pared 0 bases from V and 7 bases from J, leaving 12 bases between. The germline V gene has CDR1 SEHNR and CDR2 FQNEAQ (reference sequence).

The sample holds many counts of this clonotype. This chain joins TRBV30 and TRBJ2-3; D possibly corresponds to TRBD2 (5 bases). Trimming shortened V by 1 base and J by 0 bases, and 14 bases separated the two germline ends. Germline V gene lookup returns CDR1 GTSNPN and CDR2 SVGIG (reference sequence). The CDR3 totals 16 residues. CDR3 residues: CAWSAPVATSTDTQYF. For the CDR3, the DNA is TGTGCCTGGAGTGCCCCGGTAGCGACTAGCACAGATACGCAGTATTTT.

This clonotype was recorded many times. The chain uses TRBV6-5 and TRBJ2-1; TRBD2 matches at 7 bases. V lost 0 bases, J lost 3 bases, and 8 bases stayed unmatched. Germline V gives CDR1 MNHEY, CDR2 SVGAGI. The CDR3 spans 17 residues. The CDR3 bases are TGTGCCAGCAGTTACTCCGGCGGGAGCCCCTTCTACAATGAGCAGTTCTTC. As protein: CASSYSGGSPFYNEQFF.

The CDR3 DNA is TGTGCCAGCAGCGTAGGTAGCGGGAGGGCCCACGGGGAGCTGTTTTTT. It yields the protein CASSVGSGRAHGELFF. The rearrangement joins TRBV9 to TRBJ2-2, with 11 bases lining up with TRBD2. The CDR3 sequence is 16 residues long. The trim removed 0 bases at V and 7 bases at J, leaving 5 bases unmatched. CDR1 and CDR2 from the germline V gene are SGDLS and YYNGEE.

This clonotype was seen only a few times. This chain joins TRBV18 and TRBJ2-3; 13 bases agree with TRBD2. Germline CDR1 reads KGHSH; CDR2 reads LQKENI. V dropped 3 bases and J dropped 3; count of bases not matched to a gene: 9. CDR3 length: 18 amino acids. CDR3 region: CASSPLPRTSGGTDTQYF. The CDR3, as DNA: TGTGCCAGCTCACCCCTACCGCGGACTAGCGGGGGAACAGATACGCAGTATTTT.

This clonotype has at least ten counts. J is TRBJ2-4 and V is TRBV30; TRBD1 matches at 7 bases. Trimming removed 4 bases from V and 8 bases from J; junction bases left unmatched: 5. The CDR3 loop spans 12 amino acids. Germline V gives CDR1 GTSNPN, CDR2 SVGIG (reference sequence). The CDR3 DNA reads TGTGCCTGGAACGTACAGGGGCACATTCAGTACTTC. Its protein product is CAWNVQGHIQYF.

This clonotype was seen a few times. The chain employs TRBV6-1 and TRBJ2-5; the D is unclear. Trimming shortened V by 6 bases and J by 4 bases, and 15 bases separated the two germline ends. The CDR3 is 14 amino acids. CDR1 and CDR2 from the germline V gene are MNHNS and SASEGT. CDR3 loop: CASRGRFGVETQYF. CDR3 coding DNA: TGTGCCAGCAGAGGACGATTCGGTGTAGAGACCCAGTACTTC.

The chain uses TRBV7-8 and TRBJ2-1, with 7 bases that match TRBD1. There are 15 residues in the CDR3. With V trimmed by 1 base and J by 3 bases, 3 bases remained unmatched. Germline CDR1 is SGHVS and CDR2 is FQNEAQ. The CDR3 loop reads CASSLGGQLYNEQFF. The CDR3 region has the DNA TGTGCCAGCAGCTTAGGGGGACAGCTCTACAATGAGCAGTTCTTC.

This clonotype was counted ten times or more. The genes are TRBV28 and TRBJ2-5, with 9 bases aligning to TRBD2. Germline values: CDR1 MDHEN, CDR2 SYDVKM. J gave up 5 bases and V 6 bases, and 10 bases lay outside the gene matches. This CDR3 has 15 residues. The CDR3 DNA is TGTGCCAGCAGACCGCTAGCGGGAAGAGGTGAGACCCAGTACTTC. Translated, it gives CASRPLAGRGETQYF.

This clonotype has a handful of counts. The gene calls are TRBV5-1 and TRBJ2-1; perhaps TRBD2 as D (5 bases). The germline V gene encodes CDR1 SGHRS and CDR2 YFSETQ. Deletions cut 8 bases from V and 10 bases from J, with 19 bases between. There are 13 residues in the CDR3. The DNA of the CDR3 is TGCGCCAGTTCCCCCCCCCCAGCGGTCGAGCAGTTCTTC. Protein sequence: CASSPPPAVEQFF.

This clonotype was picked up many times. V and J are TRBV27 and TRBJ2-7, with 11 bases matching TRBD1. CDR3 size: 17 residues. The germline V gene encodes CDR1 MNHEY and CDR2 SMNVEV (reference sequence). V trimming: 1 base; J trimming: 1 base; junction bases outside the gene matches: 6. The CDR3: CASSLWKGTGGSYEQYF. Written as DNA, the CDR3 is TGTGCCAGCAGTTTATGGAAAGGGACAGGGGGTTCCTACGAGCAGTACTTC.

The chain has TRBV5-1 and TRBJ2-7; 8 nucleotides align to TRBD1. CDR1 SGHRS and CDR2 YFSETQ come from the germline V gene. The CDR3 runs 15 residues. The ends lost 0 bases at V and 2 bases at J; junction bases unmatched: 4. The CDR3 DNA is TGCGCCAGCAGCTTGGGCCGGACAGGGACCTACGAGCAGTACTTC. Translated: CASSLGRTGTYEQYF. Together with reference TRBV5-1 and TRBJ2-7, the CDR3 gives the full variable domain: KAGVTQTPRYLIKTRGQQVTLSCSPISGHRSVSWYQQTPGQGLQFLFEYFSETQRNKGNFPGRFSGRQFSNSRSEMNVSTLELGDSALYLCASSLGRTGTYEQYFGPGTRLTVT.

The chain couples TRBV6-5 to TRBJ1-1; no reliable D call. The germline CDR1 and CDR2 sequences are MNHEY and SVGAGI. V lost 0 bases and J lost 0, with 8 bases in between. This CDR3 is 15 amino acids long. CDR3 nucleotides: TGTGCCAGCAGTTACTCGGCGGCCATGAACACTGAAGCTTTCTTT. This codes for CASSYSAAMNTEAFF.

The CDR3 sequence is CSVEAGAWEQYF. CDR3 coding DNA: TGCAGCGTTGAGGCCGGGGCTTGGGAGCAGTACTTC. This chain uses TRBV29-1 with TRBJ2-7; D is tentatively TRBD1 or TRBD2 (5 bases each). The CDR3 spans 12 residues. The germline gives CDR1 SQVTM, CDR2 ANQGSEA. V lost 3 bases to trimming and J lost 7 bases, with 13 bases between them.

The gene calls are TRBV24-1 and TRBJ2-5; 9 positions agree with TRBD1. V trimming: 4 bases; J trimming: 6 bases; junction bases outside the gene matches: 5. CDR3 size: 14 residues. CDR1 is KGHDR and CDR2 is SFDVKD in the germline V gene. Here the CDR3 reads CATSESGTGKTQYF. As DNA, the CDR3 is TGTGCCACCAGTGAATCCGGGACAGGGAAGACCCAGTACTTC.

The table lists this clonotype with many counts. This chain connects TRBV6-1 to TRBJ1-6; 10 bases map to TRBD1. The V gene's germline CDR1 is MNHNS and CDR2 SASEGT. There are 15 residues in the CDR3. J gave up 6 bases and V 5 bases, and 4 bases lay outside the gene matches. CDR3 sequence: CASSLRDRGNSPLHF. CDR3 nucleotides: TGTGCCAGCAGTCTCCGGGACAGGGGTAATTCACCCCTCCACTTT.

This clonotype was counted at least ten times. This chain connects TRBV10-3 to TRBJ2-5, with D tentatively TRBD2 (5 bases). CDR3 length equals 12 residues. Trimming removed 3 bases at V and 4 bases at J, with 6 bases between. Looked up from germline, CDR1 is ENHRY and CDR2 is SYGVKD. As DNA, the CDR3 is TGTGCCATCAGTGAACGGGGAGAGACCCAGTACTTC. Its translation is CAISERGETQYF.

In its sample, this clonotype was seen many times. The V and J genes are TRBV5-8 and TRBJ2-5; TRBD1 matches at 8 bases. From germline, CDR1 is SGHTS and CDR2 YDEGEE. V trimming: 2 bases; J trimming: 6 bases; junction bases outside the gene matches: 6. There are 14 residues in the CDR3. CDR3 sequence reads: CASSFRTGSKTQYF. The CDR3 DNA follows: TGTGCCAGCAGCTTCCGGACAGGGAGCAAGACCCAGTACTTC.

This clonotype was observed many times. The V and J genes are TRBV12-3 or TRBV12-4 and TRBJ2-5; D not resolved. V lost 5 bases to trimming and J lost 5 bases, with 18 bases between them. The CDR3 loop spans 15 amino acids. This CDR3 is CASSDGPWAGETQYF. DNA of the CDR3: TGTGCCAGCAGTGACGGGCCCTGGGCCGGGGAGACCCAGTACTTC.

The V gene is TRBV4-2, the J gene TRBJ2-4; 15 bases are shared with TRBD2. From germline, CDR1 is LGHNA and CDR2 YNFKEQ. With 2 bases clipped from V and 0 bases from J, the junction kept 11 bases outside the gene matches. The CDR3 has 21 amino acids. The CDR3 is CASSQTPGLAGGLTAKNIQYF. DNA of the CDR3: TGTGCCAGCAGCCAAACCCCTGGACTAGCGGGAGGGTTGACAGCCAAAAACATTCAGTACTTC.

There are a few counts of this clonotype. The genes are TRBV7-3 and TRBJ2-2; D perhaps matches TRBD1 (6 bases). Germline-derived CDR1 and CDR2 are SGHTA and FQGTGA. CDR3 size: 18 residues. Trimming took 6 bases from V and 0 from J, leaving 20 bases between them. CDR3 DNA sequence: TGTGCCAGCAGTCTCCTGGGGCGTGGGGGCCCGAACACCGGGGAGCTGTTTTTT. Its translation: CASSLLGRGGPNTGELFF.

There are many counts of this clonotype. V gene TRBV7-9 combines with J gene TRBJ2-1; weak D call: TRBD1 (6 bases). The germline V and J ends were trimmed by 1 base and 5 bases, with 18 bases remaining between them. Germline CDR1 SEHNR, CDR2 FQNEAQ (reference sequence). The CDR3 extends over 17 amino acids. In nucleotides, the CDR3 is TGTGCCAGCAGCTTAGTTTCGATAGGGGGACGGAACAATGAGCAGTTCTTC. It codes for CASSLVSIGGRNNEQFF.

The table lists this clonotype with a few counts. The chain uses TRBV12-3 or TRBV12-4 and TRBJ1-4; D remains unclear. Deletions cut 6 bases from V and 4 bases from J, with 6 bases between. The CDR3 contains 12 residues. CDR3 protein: CASSQHNEKLFF. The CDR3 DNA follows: TGTGCCAGCAGCCAGCATAATGAAAAACTGTTTTTT.

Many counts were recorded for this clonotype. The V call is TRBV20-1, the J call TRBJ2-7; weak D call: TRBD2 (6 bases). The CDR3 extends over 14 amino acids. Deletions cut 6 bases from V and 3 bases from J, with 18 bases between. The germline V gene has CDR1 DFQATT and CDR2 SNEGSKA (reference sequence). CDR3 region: CSASSGRGVYEQYF. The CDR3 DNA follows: TGCAGTGCGAGTAGCGGCCGAGGAGTCTACGAGCAGTACTTC.

CDR3 protein: CAWRDFRLQFF. For the CDR3, the DNA is TGTGCCTGGAGGGACTTCCGTCTTCAGTTCTTC. J is TRBJ2-1 and V is TRBV30; D might be TRBD2 (5 bases). This CDR3 contains 11 residues. Trimming stripped 3 bases from V and 13 bases from J, with 13 bases between. Germline-derived CDR1 and CDR2 are GTSNPN and SVGIG (reference sequence).

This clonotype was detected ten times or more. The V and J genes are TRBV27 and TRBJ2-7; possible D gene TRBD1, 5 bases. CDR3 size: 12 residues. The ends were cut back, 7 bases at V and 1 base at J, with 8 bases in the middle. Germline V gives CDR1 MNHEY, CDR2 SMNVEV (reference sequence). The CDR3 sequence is CASKKGSYEQYF. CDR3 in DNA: TGTGCCAGCAAGAAGGGGTCCTACGAGCAGTACTTC.

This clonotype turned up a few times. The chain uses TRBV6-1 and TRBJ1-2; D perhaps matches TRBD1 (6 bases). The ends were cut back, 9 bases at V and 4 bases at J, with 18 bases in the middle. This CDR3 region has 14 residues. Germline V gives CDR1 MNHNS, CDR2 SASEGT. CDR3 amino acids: CASHTGTRAYGYTF. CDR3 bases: TGTGCCAGTCATACAGGGACAAGGGCCTATGGCTACACCTTC.